These T cell receptor beta chains were read from a single sample in a study of OX40 agonist ivuxolimab in advanced cancers. Clones were read by immunoSEQ multiplex PCR, and TCRdb kept only the in-frame ones, dropping some. Of tens of thousands of clones detected, approximately 84% appear once; the ten largest clones hold roughly 12%. Here the sequenced sample was CD4+ or CD8+ T cells sorted from blood, taken in a trial of the OX40 agonist ivuxolimab. The receptor source for this set is an adult with an advanced solid tumor such as melanoma, head and neck, liver or kidney cancer. CDR3s include the opening cysteine and the closing phenylalanine or tryptophan. A D gene is named only where the DNA matches it firmly. Clone size is not always given. Where it is, it says once, few, many or a class for expanded clones.

TRBJ2-7	16	.	TRBV7-9	TRBD1	TGTGCCAGCAGCTCCGTCCGCGGGACAGGGGGCTACGAGCAGTACTTC	CASSSVRGTGGYEQYF
TRBJ2-1	14	.	TRBV7-9	TRBD2	TGTGCCAGCAGCGCGACGGGGGGTGAGCGCGAGCAGTTCTTC	CASSATGGEREQFF
TRBJ2-6	13	.	TRBV18	.	TGTGCCAGCTCATCTGGAGCAGGGAGCGTCCTGACTTTC	CASSSGAGSVLTF
TRBJ2-7	14	.	TRBV5-4	.	TGTGCCAGCAGCTTGGTGGCTGGGGGAAGCGAGCAGTACTTC	CASSLVAGGSEQYF
TRBJ2-7	18	.	TRBV6-1	.	TGTGCCAGCAGTGTCCACGGGACGGCCGGTTCTATCGCCTACGAGCAGTACTTC	CASSVHGTAGSIAYEQYF
TRBJ1-2	10	.	TRBV10-3	.	TGTGCCTCAGGACGGTTCGGCTACACCTTC	CASGRFGYTF
TRBJ2-7	14	.	TRBV14	.	TGTGCCAGCAGCTCGTCCGGGACATTCTACGAGCAGTACTTC	CASSSSGTFYEQYF
TRBJ1-1	17	.	TRBV4-1	.	TGCGCCAGCAGCCAAGAAATTGGGGAGACGACTCTCGTAGGGGCTTTCTTT	CASSQEIGETTLVGAFF
TRBJ2-1	14	few	TRBV4-2	.	TGTGCCAGCAGCCCGGGACCAAGCGGCAATGAGCAGTTCTTC	CASSPGPSGNEQFF
TRBJ2-7	15	once	TRBV4-3	TRBD2	TGCGCCAGCAGCCAAGAGTCTAGCGGCCTCTACGAGCAGTACTTC	CASSQESSGLYEQYF
TRBJ2-1	17	.	TRBV6-4	.	TGTGCCAGCAGTGCGGTCCGAACTCAGGGGTCCTACAATGAGCAGTTCTTC	CASSAVRTQGSYNEQFF
TRBJ2-7	15	.	TRBV7-3	TRBD1	TGTGCCAGCAGCCTAGACAGGGGGCCATCCTACGAGCAGTACTTC	CASSLDRGPSYEQYF
TRBJ1-1	15	once	TRBV27	.	TGTGCCAGCAGCCCGGGTCAGGGGAGTAACACTGAAGCTTTCTTT	CASSPGQGSNTEAFF
TRBJ1-1	11	.	TRBV25-1	.	TGTGCCAGCAGTGAGGGGGCTGAAGCTTTCTTT	CASSEGAEAFF
TRBJ2-1	16	.	TRBV19	TRBD2	TGTGCCAGTAGTGCCCGGACTAGCGGTCCCTACAATGAGCAGTTCTTC	CASSARTSGPYNEQFF
TRBJ2-7	12	.	TRBV21-1	.	TGTGCCACCAGCATCCCTGACAGGGTGCAGTACTTC	CATSIPDRVQYF
TRBJ2-2	14	few	TRBV27	.	TGTGCCAGTTCCCGACAGCTACTCACCGGGGAGCTGTTTTTT	CASSRQLLTGELFF
TRBJ1-1	12	.	TRBV9	.	TGTGCCAGCGACTCTGACGGATGGGAAGCTTTCTTT	CASDSDGWEAFF
TRBJ2-3	14	once	TRBV2	.	TGTGCCAGCAGTGAAGGGTCTAGCACAGATACGCAGTATTTT	CASSEGSSTDTQYF
TRBJ2-4	16	.	TRBV7-8	.	TGTGCCAGCAGCTTAAGGCCAGACTTAGCCAAAAACATTCAGTACTTC	CASSLRPDLAKNIQYF
TRBJ2-4	15	.	TRBV7-9	.	TGTGCCAGCTGGGACACCGGCCGGGCCAAAAACATTCAGTACTTC	CASWDTGRAKNIQYF
TRBJ1-2	15	.	TRBV11-2	.	TGTGCCAGCAGCTTAGCGGGGGGCCTTAACTATGGCTACACCTTC	CASSLAGGLNYGYTF
TRBJ2-7	14	.	TRBV7-9	TRBD1	TGTGCCAGCAGCCTGCGGGACAGGGGAATCGAGCAGTACTTC	CASSLRDRGIEQYF
TRBJ2-1	17	.	TRBV11-3	TRBD2	TGTGCCAGCAGCTTAGGGAGAGCGGGGGGCAGGGACAATGAGCAGTTCTTC	CASSLGRAGGRDNEQFF
TRBJ1-1	14	.	TRBV6-5	.	TGTGCCAGCAGTTTTGGACAGACGAACACTGAAGCTTTCTTT	CASSFGQTNTEAFF
TRBJ2-5	16	few	TRBV7-3	TRBD2	TGTGCCAGCAGCTCGGGGGGACGGTCGTACCAAGAGACCCAGTACTTC	CASSSGGRSYQETQYF
TRBJ2-3	17	.	TRBV9	TRBD2	TGTGCCAGCAGCGTTCTTAGCGGGGGGGCATTGACAGATACGCAGTATTTT	CASSVLSGGALTDTQYF
TRBJ2-3	13	.	TRBV29-1	.	TGCAGCGTTGTAGGAACACGCACAGATACGCAGTATTTT	CSVVGTRTDTQYF
TRBJ2-7	12	once	TRBV18	.	TGTGCCAGCTCACTTGACAGTTACGAGCAGTACTTC	CASSLDSYEQYF
TRBJ2-5	14	.	TRBV4-1	.	TGCGCCAGCAGCCAAGTGGGGGACCAAGAGACCCAGTACTTC	CASSQVGDQETQYF
TRBJ1-4	17	.	TRBV5-1	TRBD1	TGCGCCAGCAGCGTAACAACAGGGGGCGCCGGTGATGAAAAACTGTTTTTT	CASSVTTGGAGDEKLFF
TRBJ1-2	13	.	TRBV6-5	.	TGTGCCAGCAGTCTGGGGTTTAACTATGGCTACACCTTC	CASSLGFNYGYTF
TRBJ1-4	13	.	TRBV4-1	.	TGCGCCAGCAGCCAGCGGACGGGGGAAAAACTGTTTTTT	CASSQRTGEKLFF